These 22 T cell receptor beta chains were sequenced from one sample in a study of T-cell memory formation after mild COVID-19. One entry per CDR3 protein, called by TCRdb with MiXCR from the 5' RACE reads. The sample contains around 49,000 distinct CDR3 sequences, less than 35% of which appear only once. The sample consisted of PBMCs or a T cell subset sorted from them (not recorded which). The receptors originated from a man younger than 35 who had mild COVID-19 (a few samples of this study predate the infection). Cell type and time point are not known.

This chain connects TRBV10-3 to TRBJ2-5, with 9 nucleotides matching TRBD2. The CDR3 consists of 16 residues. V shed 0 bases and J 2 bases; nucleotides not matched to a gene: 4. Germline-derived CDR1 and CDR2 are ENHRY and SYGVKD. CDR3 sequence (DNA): TGTGCCATCAGTGAGTCCCAGCGGGGGGCTCAAGAGACCCAGTACTTC. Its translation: CAISESQRGAQETQYF.

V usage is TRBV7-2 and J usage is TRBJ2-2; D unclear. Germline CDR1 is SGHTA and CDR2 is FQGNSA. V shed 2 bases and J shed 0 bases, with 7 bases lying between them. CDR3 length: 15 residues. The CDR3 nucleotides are TGTGCCAGCAGCTTAACGGCGGCGAACACCGGGGAGCTGTTTTTT. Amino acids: CASSLTAANTGELFF.

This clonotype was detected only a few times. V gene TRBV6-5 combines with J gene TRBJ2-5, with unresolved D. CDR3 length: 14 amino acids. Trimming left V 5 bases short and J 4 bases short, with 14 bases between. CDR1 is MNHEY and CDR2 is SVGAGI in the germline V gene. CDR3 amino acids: CASSPTDLLETQYF. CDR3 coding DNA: TGTGCCAGCAGTCCAACCGATTTATTAGAGACCCAGTACTTC.

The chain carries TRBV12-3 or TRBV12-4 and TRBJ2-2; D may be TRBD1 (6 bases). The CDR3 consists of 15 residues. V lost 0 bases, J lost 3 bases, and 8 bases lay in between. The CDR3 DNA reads TGTGCCAGCAGTTTAGCGGGGGCCTACACCGGGGAGCTGTTTTTT. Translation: CASSLAGAYTGELFF.

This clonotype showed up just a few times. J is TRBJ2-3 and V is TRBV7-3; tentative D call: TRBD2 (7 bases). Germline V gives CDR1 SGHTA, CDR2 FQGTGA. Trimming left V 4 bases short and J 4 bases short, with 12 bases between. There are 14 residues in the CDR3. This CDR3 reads CASSSAGAPDTQYF. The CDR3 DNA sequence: TGTGCCAGCAGCTCCGCGGGGGCCCCAGATACGCAGTATTTT.

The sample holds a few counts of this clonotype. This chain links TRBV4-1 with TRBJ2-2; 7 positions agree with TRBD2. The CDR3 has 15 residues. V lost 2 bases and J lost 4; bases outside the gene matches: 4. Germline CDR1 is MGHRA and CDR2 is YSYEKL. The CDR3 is CASSQKGRGTGELFF. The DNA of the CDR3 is TGCGCCAGCAGCCAAAAAGGGAGGGGCACCGGGGAGCTGTTTTTT.

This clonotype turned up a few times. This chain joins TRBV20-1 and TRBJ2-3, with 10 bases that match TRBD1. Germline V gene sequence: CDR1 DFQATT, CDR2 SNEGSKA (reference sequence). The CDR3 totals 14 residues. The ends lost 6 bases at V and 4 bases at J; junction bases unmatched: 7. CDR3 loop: CSAARDRGADTQYF. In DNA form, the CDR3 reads TGCAGTGCCGCCCGGGACAGGGGAGCAGATACGCAGTATTTT.

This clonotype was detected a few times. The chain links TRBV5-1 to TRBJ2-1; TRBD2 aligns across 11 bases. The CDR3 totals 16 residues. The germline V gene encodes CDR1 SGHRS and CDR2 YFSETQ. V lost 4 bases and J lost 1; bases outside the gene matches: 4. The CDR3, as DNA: TGCGCCAGCAGCAGCGCTAGCGGGGGGTCCTACAATGAGCAGTTCTTC. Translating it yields CASSSASGGSYNEQFF.

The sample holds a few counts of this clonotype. The CDR3 coding sequence is TGTGCCAGCAGTTTATCAGGGGCTGGAAACACCATATATTTT. This translates into CASSLSGAGNTIYF. This rearrangement joins TRBV28 to TRBJ1-3; possibly TRBD1 for D (6 bases). The germline CDR1 and CDR2 sequences are MDHEN and SYDVKM. Trimming stripped 1 base from V and 2 bases from J, with 6 bases between. There are 14 residues in the CDR3.

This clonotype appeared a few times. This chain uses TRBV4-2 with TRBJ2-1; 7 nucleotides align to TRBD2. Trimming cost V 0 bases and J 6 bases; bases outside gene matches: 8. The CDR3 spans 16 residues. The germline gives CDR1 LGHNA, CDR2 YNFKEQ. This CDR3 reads CASSQDADGGFNEQFF. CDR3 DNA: TGTGCCAGCAGCCAAGATGCAGACGGGGGGTTCAATGAGCAGTTCTTC.

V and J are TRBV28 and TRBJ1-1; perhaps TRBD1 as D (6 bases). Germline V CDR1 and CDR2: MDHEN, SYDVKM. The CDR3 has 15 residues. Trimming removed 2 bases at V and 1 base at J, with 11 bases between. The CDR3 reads CASSLAQGGNTEAFF. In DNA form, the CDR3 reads TGTGCCAGCAGTTTAGCACAGGGTGGGAACACTGAAGCTTTCTTT.

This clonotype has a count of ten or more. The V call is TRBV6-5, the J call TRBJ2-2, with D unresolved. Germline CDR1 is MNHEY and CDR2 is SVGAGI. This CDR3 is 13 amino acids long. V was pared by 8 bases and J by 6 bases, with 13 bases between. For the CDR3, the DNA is TGTGCCAGCTCCCGGAGCCGGCCCGGGGAGCTGTTTTTT. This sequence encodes CASSRSRPGELFF.

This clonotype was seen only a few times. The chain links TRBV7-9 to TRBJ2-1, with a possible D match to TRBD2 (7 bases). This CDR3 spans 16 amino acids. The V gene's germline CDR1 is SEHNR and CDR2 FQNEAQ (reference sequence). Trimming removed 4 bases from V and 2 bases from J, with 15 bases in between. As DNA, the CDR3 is TGTGCCAGCAGCTGGGGAACGGGGGGCCCCTACAATGAGCAGTTCTTC. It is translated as CASSWGTGGPYNEQFF.

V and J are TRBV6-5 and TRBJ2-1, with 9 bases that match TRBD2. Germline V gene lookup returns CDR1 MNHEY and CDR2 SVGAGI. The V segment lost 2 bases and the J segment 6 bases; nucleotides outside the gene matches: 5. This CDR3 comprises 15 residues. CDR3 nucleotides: TGTGCCAGCAGTTACCGCGGGGGGGGCCTCAATGAGCAGTTCTTC. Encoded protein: CASSYRGGGLNEQFF.

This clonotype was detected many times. CDR3 coding DNA: TGTGCCAGCAGCCAGGGGGAACGGCTCTACAATGAGCAGTTCTTC. This encodes CASSQGERLYNEQFF. V and J are TRBV9 and TRBJ2-1, with 7 positions matching TRBD1. The V gene end was trimmed by 4 bases and the J gene end by 3 bases; junction bases not matched to a gene: 7. The CDR3 runs to 15 residues. Per the germline V gene, CDR1 is SGDLS and CDR2 is YYNGEE.

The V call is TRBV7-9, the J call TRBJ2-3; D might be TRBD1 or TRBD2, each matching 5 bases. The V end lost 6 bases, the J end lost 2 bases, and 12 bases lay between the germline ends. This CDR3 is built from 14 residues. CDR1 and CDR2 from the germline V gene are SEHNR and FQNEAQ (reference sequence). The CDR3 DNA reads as TGTGCCAGCAGTTCGGGACCCAACACAGATACGCAGTATTTT. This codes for CASSSGPNTDTQYF.

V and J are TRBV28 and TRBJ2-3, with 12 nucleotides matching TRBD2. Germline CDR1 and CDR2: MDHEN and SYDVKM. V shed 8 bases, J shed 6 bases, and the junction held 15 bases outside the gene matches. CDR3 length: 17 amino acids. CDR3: CASSPGATSGGIDTQYF. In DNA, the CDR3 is TGTGCCAGCTCGCCCGGAGCGACTAGCGGGGGTATCGATACGCAGTATTTT.

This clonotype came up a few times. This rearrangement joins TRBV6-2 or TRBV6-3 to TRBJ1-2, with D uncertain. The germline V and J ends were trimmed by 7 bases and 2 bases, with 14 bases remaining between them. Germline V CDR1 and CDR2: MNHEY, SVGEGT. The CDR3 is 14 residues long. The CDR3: CASTPSSVNYGYTF. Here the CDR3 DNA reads TGTGCCAGCACCCCTTCCTCTGTAAACTATGGCTACACCTTC.

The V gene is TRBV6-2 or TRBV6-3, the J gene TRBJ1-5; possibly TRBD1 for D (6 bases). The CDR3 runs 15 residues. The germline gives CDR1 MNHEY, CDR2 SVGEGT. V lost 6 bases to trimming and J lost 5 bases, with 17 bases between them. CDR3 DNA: TGTGCCAGCAGACGGGACAACAGTCTGTATCAGCCCCAGCATTTT. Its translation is CASRRDNSLYQPQHF.

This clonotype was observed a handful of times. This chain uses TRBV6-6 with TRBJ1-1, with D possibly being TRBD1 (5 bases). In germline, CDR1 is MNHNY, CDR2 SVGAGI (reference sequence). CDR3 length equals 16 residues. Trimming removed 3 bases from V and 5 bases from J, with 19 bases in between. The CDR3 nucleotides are TGTGCCAGCAGTTATTCGTCGACAGATCTTAGTACTGAAGCTTTCTTT. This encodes CASSYSSTDLSTEAFF.

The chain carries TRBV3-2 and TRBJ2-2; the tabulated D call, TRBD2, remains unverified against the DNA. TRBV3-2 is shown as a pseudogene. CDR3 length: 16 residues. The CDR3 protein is CASSQGTSDYTGELFF. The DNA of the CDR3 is TGTGCCAGCAGCCAAGGGACTAGCGACTACACCGGGGAGCTGTTTTTT.

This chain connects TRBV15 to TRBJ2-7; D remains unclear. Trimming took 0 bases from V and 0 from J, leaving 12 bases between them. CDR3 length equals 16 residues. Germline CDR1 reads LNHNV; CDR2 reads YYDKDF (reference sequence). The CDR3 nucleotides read TGTGCCACCAGCAGAGAGTTTGGATTGACCTCCTACGAGCAGTACGTC. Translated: CATSREFGLTSYEQYV.